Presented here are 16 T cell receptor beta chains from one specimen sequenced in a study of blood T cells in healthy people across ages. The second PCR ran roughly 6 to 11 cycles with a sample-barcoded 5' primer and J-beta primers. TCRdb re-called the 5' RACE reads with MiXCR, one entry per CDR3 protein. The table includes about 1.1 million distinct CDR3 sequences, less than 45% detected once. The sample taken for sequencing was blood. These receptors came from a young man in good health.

This CDR3 is CASRLRQAPNYGYTF. In nucleotides, the CDR3 is TGTGCCAGCAGACTAAGACAGGCTCCTAACTATGGCTACACCTTC. V and J are TRBV7-6 and TRBJ1-2; D may be TRBD1 (6 bases). Trimming stripped 6 bases from V and 0 bases from J, with 14 bases between. The CDR3 is 15 amino acids. Looked up from germline, CDR1 is SGHVS and CDR2 is FNYEAQ.

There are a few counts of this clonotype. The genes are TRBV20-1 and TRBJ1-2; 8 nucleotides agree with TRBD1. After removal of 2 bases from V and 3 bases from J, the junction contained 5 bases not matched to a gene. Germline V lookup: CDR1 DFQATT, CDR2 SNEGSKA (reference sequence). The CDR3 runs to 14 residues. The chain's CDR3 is CSARSAGGDYGYTF. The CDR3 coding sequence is TGCAGTGCTAGAAGCGCAGGGGGCGACTATGGCTACACCTTC.

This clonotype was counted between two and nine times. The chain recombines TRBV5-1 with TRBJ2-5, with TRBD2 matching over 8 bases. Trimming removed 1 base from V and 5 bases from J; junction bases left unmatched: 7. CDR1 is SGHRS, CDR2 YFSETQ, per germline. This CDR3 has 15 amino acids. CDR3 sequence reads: CASSLPAGVRETQYF. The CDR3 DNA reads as TGCGCCAGCAGCTTGCCAGCGGGGGTACGTGAGACCCAGTACTTC.

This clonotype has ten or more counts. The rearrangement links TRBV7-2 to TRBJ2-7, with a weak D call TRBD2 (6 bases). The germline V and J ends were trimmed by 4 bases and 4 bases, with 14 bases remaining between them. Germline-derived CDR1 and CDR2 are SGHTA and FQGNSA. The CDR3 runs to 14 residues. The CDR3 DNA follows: TGTGCCAGCAGCTCCCCGGGACTTTATTACGAGCAGTACTTC. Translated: CASSSPGLYYEQYF.

The CDR3 reads CASSVGGKAEAFF. CDR3 nucleotides: TGTGCCAGCAGTGTAGGGGGTAAAGCTGAAGCTTTCTTT. The rearrangement uses TRBV12-3 or TRBV12-4 and TRBJ1-1; tentative D call: TRBD1 (6 bases). The CDR3 spans 13 residues. With 5 bases removed from V and 6 bases from J, the gap between germline ends came to 13 bases.

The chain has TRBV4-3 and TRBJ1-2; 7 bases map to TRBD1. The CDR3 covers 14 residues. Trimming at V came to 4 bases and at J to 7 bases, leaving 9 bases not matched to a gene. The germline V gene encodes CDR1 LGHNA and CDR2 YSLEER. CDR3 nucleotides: TGCGCCAGCAGCCCGGGACAGATACGTGGTGGCTACACCTTC. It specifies CASSPGQIRGGYTF.

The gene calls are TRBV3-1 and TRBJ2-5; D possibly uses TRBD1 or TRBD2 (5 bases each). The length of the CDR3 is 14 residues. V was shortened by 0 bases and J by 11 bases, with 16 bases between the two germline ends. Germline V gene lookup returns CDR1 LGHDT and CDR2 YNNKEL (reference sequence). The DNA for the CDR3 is TGTGCCAGCAGCCAAGACCTAGAGGGGAATGAGCAGTACTTC. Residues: CASSQDLEGNEQYF.

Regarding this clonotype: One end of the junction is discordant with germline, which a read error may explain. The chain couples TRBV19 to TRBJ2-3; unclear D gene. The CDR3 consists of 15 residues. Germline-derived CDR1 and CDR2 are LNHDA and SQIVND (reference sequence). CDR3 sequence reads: CASSTPGGYTDMQYF. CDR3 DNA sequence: TGTGCCAGTAGTACGCCGGGCGGTTACACAGATATGCAGTATTTT. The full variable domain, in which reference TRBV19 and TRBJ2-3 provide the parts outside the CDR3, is DGGITQSPKYLFRKEGQNVTLSCEQNLNHDAMYWYRQDPGQGLRLIYYSQIVNDFQKGDIAEGYSVSREKKESFPLTVTSAQKNPTAFYLCASSTPGGYTDMQYFGPGTRLTVL.

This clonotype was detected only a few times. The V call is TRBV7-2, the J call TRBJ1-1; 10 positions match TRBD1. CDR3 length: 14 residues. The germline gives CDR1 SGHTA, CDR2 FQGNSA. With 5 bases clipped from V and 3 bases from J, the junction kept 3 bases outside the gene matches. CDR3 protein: CASSKTGGYTEAFF. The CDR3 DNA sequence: TGTGCCAGCAGCAAGACAGGGGGCTACACTGAAGCTTTCTTT.

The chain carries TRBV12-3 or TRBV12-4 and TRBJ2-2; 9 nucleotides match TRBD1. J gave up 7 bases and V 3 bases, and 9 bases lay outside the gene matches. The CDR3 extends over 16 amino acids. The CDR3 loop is CASSFTGQGNGGELFF. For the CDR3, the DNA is TGTGCCAGCAGTTTCACGGGACAGGGAAACGGCGGGGAGCTGTTTTTT.

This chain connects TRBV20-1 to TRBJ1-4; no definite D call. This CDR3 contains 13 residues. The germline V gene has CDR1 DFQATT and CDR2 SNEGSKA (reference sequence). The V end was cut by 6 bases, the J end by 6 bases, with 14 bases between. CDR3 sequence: CSAALHLDEKLFF. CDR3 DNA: TGCAGTGCAGCCCTTCATTTAGATGAAAAACTGTTTTTT.

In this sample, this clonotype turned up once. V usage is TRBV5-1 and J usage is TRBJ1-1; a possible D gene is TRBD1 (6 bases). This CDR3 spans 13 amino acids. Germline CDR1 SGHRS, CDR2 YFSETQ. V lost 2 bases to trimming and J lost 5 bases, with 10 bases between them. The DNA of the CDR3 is TGCGCCAGCAGCTTTATCAGGGGAACTGAAGCTTTCTTT. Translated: CASSFIRGTEAFF.

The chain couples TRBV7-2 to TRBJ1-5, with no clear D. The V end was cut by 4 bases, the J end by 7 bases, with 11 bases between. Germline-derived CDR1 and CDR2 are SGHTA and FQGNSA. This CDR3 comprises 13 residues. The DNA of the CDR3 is TGTGCCAGCAGCTCGGTCATGGGGCAGCCCCAGCATTTT. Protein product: CASSSVMGQPQHF.

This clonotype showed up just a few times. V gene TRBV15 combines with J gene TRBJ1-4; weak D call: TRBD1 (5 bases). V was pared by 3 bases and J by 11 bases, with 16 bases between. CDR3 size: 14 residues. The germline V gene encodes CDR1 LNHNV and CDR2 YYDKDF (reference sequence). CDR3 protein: CATSSPSGLAKLFF. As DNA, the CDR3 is TGTGCCACCAGCAGTCCCTCGGGGCTCGCCAAACTGTTTTTT.

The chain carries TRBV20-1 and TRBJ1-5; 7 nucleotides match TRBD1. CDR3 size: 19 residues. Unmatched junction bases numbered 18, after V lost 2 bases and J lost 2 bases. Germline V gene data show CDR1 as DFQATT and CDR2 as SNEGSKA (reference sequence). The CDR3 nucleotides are TGCAGTGCTAGAACCTTCCGGGACAGTTCAACTCCTGGCAATCAGCCCCAGCATTTT. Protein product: CSARTFRDSSTPGNQPQHF.

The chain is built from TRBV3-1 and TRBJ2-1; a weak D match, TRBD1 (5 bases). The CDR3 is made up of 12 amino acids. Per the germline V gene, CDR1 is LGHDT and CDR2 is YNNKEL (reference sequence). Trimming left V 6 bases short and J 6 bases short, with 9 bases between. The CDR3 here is CASRQDRNEQFF. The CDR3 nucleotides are TGTGCCAGCAGACAGGACCGCAATGAGCAGTTCTTC.